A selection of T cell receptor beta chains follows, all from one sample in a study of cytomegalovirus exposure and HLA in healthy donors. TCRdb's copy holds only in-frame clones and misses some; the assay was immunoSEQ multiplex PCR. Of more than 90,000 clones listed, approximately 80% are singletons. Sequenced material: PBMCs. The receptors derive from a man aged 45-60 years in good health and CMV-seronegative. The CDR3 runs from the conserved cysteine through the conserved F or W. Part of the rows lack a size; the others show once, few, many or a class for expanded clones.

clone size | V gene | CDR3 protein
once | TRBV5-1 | CASSLGLAGAFGSYEQYF
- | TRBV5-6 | CASSFGTGPFGYTF
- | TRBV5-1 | CASSLEAGLHKQFF
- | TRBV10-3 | CAISESRDSSYEQYF
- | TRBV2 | CASRVTGEANEKLFF
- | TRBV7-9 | CASSSTLNGETQYF
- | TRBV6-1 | CASRKTGGTNEKLFF
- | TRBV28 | CASSSTYRGETQYF
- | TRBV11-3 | CASSTGTGSNTGELFF
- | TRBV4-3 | CASSPEGGLALNNEQFF
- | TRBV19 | CASSIGQGAQPQHF
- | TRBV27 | CASSGQMNTEAFF
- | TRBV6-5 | CASSEGLAHYEQYF
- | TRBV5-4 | CASSLAGGQGGYGYTF
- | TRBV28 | CASRRGTSGSYNEQFF
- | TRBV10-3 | CAISESAQGPMNTEAFF
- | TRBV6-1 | CASRGTGSTDTQYF
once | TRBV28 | CASRPVRERSRHEQYF
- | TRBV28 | CASSREVAGDTQYF
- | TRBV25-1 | CASSEFAGGGYTF
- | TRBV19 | CASSMGPGARPDTQYF
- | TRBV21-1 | CASSNRKLRGTYNEQFF
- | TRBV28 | CASSSLTGTGSSYEQYF
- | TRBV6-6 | CASSQGDDGYEQYF
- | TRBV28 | CASKEGGKETQYF
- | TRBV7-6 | CASSPTPGLAGVEQYF
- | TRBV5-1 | CASSLSGTGGDGYTF
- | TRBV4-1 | CASSTRDRGFSGANVLTF
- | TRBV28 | CASSLGNTGELFF
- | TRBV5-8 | CASVTGVRTGELFF
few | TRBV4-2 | CASSPRTASTNEKLFF
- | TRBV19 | CASSLFGQGAGELFF
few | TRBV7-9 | CASSLAETDTQYF
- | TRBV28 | CASRGQGAYEQYF
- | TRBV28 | CASSSTPGQGPIQPQHF
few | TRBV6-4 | CASSRDFGSGNTIYF
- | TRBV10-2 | CASKGAGHNEQFF
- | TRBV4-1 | CASSLTERSEQYF
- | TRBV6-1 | CASSVLLSGGPGETQYF
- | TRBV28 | CASERNSYEQYF
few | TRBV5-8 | CASNLVEQITISGANVLTF
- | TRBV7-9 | CASSPEEDREVMFF